This TCR beta chain is drawn from a study of blood T cell repertoires in COVID-19. In the study overall: Donors in the United States, Italy and Spain gave samples during acute or convalescent COVID-19.

In the source study's methods: From reference gene primer amplification, estimates of nucleated cell counts were derived. Repertoires were generated with immunoSEQ multiplex PCR, while TCRdb's copy carries only in-frame clones and drops some. V and J calls and clone size are those listed in that table; D and trimming were worked out from the DNA. Of more than 45,000 clones listed, more than 80% are singletons. Sequencing was carried out using peripheral blood. This TCR derives from a man between 60 and 75 years old with acute or convalescent COVID-19.

The CDR3 DNA reads TGTGCCAGCAGCCCAAAAAGCCCAGCAGGGGAGACCCAGTACTTC. Translated, it gives CASSPKSPAGETQYF. The genes are TRBV2 and TRBJ2-5, with TRBD1 as a possible D gene (5 bases). From germline, CDR1 is SNHLY and CDR2 FYNNEI. The CDR3 is 15 residues long. V was pared by 6 bases and J by 5 bases, with 19 bases between.